One and the same sample provided the 15 T cell receptor beta chains below, sequenced in a study of response to subunit inactivated influenza vaccine. TCRdb reprocessed the RT-PCR reads via MiXCR and lists one record per CDR3 protein. This sample carries 450,000 to 700,000 distinct CDR3 sequences, about 15% of them seen once, and the ten largest clones take 8.5% to 14%. The material sequenced was PBMCs from blood, taken approximately 12 days after vaccination. These receptors originate from a man aged 45-65 years who received an inactivated influenza vaccine.

This clonotype occurred a few times. The chain recombines TRBV29-1 with TRBJ2-1; TRBD1 is a possible D gene (5 bases). Germline CDR1 is SQVTM and CDR2 is ANQGSEA. There are 15 residues in the CDR3. Trimming pared 4 bases from V and 8 bases from J, leaving 21 bases between. DNA of the CDR3: TGCAGCGTTGCCCAGGGTGCGGCGTTCTTATATGAGCAGTTCTTC. Translation gives CSVAQGAAFLYEQFF.

This chain joins TRBV29-1 and TRBJ2-7, with D uncertain. V was pared by 4 bases and J by 6 bases, with 13 bases between. Germline CDR1 SQVTM, CDR2 ANQGSEA. The CDR3 consists of 12 residues. CDR3 protein: CSVGFRNGEQYF. The CDR3 DNA follows: TGCAGCGTTGGGTTCAGAAACGGCGAGCAGTACTTC.

The V gene is TRBV6-2 or TRBV6-3, the J gene TRBJ2-1; a weak D match, TRBD1 (6 bases). V gave up 7 bases and J gave up 5 bases, with 24 bases separating them. Germline V CDR1 and CDR2: MNHEY, SVGEGT. This CDR3 comprises 17 residues. CDR3 bases: TGTGCCAGCATCCCCTCCGGGATAGGGGGTGGCCACAATGAGCAGTTCTTC. It encodes CASIPSGIGGGHNEQFF.

The chain employs TRBV3-1 and TRBJ1-6, with a weak D call TRBD1 (6 bases). With 3 bases removed from V and 6 bases from J, the gap between germline ends came to 18 bases. Per germline, CDR1 LGHDT and CDR2 YNNKEL (reference sequence). This CDR3 comprises 17 residues. The CDR3 is CASSQLQGRGGNSPLHF. For the CDR3, the DNA is TGTGCCAGCAGCCAGTTACAGGGAAGGGGTGGTAATTCACCCCTCCACTTT.

This clonotype showed up just a few times. The DNA for the CDR3 is TGTGCCATCAGTGCCGATGAAAAACTGTTTTTT. This codes for CAISADEKLFF. The V and J genes are TRBV10-3 and TRBJ1-4; D call uncertain. This CDR3 has 11 amino acids. CDR1 is ENHRY, CDR2 SYGVKD, per germline. The germline V and J ends were trimmed by 4 bases and 6 bases, with 3 bases remaining between them.

This clonotype appeared many times. The chain carries TRBV7-8 and TRBJ2-3, with D uncertain. Germline V gene sequence: CDR1 SGHVS, CDR2 FQNEAQ. Trimming shortened V by 1 base and J by 4 bases, and 6 bases separated the two germline ends. This CDR3 has 13 amino acids. CDR3 sequence (DNA): TGTGCCAGCAGCTTAGGGGCTCCAGATACGCAGTATTTT. It yields the protein CASSLGAPDTQYF.

The chain uses TRBV5-6 and TRBJ2-5; 8 bases are a match to TRBD1. Germline V gene data show CDR1 as SGHDT and CDR2 as YYEEEE. This CDR3 region has 14 residues. V gave up 0 bases and J gave up 5 bases; unmatched junction bases: 3. The CDR3 DNA reads TGTGCCAGCAGCTTGGGGACAGGGTGGGAGACCCAGTACTTC. This encodes CASSLGTGWETQYF.

This clonotype has more than one count but fewer than ten. The V call is TRBV4-2, the J call TRBJ2-5, with 12 bases matching TRBD2. Germline-derived CDR1 and CDR2 are LGHNA and YNFKEQ. CDR3 size: 15 residues. The trim removed 1 base at V and 5 bases at J, leaving 2 bases unmatched. The chain's CDR3 is CASSQASGGAETQYF. CDR3 DNA: TGTGCCAGCAGCCAAGCTAGCGGGGGGGCGGAGACCCAGTACTTC.

Many counts were recorded for this clonotype. This chain uses TRBV29-1 with TRBJ2-7, with 9 bases matching TRBD1. V shed 7 bases and J 7 bases; nucleotides not matched to a gene: 5. The CDR3 loop spans 11 amino acids. From germline, CDR1 is SQVTM and CDR2 ANQGSEA. CDR3 sequence (DNA): TGCAGCGCTGGGACAGGGTTTGAGCAGTACTTC. Residues: CSAGTGFEQYF.

In this sample, this clonotype turned up a few times. The V gene is TRBV5-1, the J gene TRBJ2-5, with D perhaps assigned TRBD1 or TRBD2 (5 bases each). Germline assignment: CDR1 SGHRS and CDR2 YFSETQ. Trimming took 3 bases from V and 4 from J, leaving 16 bases between them. This CDR3 region has 15 residues. CDR3 DNA: TGCGCCAGCAGCTCCACCCCGGGACGGGGAGAGACCCAGTACTTC. It translates to CASSSTPGRGETQYF.

The J gene is TRBJ2-5, the V gene TRBV28; 7 bases match TRBD1. Germline lookup yields CDR1 MDHEN and CDR2 SYDVKM. The CDR3 runs 15 residues. V lost 3 bases, J lost 4 bases, and 8 bases stayed unmatched. The CDR3 spells CASSFEGAISETQYF. CDR3 coding DNA: TGTGCCAGCAGTTTCGAGGGGGCGATTTCAGAGACCCAGTACTTC.

Many counts were recorded for this clonotype. V and J are TRBV20-1 and TRBJ2-4; TRBD1 is a possible D gene (5 bases). The ends were cut back, 6 bases at V and 0 bases at J, with 12 bases in the middle. The CDR3 loop spans 14 amino acids. Germline assignment: CDR1 DFQATT and CDR2 SNEGSKA (reference sequence). The CDR3 loop is CSAKDRLAKNIQYF. CDR3 DNA: TGCAGTGCAAAAGACAGACTAGCCAAAAACATTCAGTACTTC.

This clonotype appeared a few times. V gene TRBV7-8 combines with J gene TRBJ2-2, with 11 bases that match TRBD2. The germline V gene has CDR1 SGHVS and CDR2 FQNEAQ. The V segment lost 0 bases and the J segment 0 bases; nucleotides outside the gene matches: 6. This CDR3 is built from 19 residues. The CDR3 loop is CASSLAPLAGGSNTGELFF. CDR3 sequence (DNA): TGTGCCAGCAGCTTAGCGCCCCTAGCGGGGGGTTCGAACACCGGGGAGCTGTTTTTT. Full variable domain (missing parts from reference TRBV7-8 and TRBJ2-2): GAGVSQSPRYKVAKRGQDVALRCDPISGHVSLFWYQQALGQGPEFLTYFQNEAQLDKSGLPSDRFFAERPEGSVSTLKIQRTQQEDSAVYLCASSLAPLAGGSNTGELFFGEGSRLTVL.

The CDR3 DNA reads as TGCAGTGCTAGCCTTCCCGTTAGGCTCCGAAGGGAGACCCAGTACTTC. This encodes CSASLPVRLRRETQYF. This sequence joins TRBV20-1 and TRBJ2-5; D ambiguous. Trimming stripped 3 bases from V and 5 bases from J, with 22 bases between. There are 16 residues in the CDR3. In germline, CDR1 is DFQATT, CDR2 SNEGSKA (reference sequence).

V gene TRBV18 combines with J gene TRBJ1-5, with 7 positions matching TRBD1. The CDR3 has 14 residues. Germline CDR1 reads KGHSH; CDR2 reads LQKENI. The ends lost 8 bases at V and 2 bases at J; junction bases unmatched: 6. The CDR3 protein is CASADRAGNQPQHF. The CDR3 DNA reads as TGTGCCAGCGCAGACAGGGCTGGCAATCAGCCCCAGCATTTT.